What follows are 13 T cell receptor beta chains derived from one specimen sequenced in a study of cytomegalovirus exposure and HLA in healthy donors. It was with 60 Vbeta and 13 Jbeta primers that the PCR ran. Assay used: immunoSEQ multiplex PCR; TCRdb lists only in-frame clones, some missing. The sample contains 150,000 or so clones, 65% to 80% of which appear only once. Sequencing was done on a sample of PBMCs. All receptors come from a man aged 18 to 29 in good health and CMV-seropositive.

The rearrangement uses TRBV7-9 and TRBJ2-7; a weak D match, TRBD1 (6 bases). CDR3 length: 13 residues. V dropped 6 bases and J dropped 5 bases, with 14 bases sitting between them. Germline CDR1 SEHNR, CDR2 FQNEAQ (reference sequence). CDR3 sequence: CASSPGQANEQYV. CDR3 sequence (DNA): TGTGCCAGCAGTCCGGGACAAGCTAACGAGCAGTACGTC.

J is TRBJ1-5 and V is TRBV4-2, with TRBD1 identical over 7 bases. The germline CDR1 and CDR2 sequences are LGHNA and YNFKEQ. V lost 0 bases and J lost 7; bases outside the gene matches: 15. The CDR3 has 18 residues. The CDR3 is CASSQELPRQGAYQPQHF. The CDR3 DNA follows: TGTGCCAGCAGCCAAGAATTACCGAGACAGGGTGCTTACCAGCCCCAGCATTTT.

CDR3 coding DNA: TGTGCCAGCAGTGAAAATCCAGGGGGAAACTATGGCTACACCTTC. It specifies CASSENPGGNYGYTF. The chain couples TRBV2 to TRBJ1-2; 7 bases line up with TRBD1. The V segment lost 2 bases and the J segment 2 bases; nucleotides outside the gene matches: 5. CDR3 length: 15 residues. CDR1 SNHLY and CDR2 FYNNEI come from the germline V gene. Together with reference TRBV2 and TRBJ1-2, the CDR3 gives the full variable domain: EPEVTQTPSHQVTQMGQEVILRCVPISNHLYFYWYRQILGQKVEFLVSFYNNEISEKSEIFDDQFSVERPDGSNFTLKIRSTKLEDSAMYFCASSENPGGNYGYTFGSGTRLTVV.

This chain joins TRBV7-2 and TRBJ1-5, with a weak D call TRBD1 (5 bases). CDR3 length: 13 amino acids. Trimming removed 5 bases from V and 5 bases from J, with 10 bases in between. Looked up from germline, CDR1 is SGHTA and CDR2 is FQGNSA. CDR3 residues: CASSRGGDQPQHF. CDR3 nucleotide sequence: TGTGCCAGCAGCCGAGGAGGGGATCAGCCCCAGCATTTT.

This rearrangement joins TRBV19 to TRBJ2-2, with D tentatively TRBD1 (6 bases). The CDR3 covers 14 residues. Trimming took off 6 bases at V and 7 bases at J, with 15 bases between the two ends. The germline CDR1 and CDR2 sequences are LNHDA and SQIVND (reference sequence). CDR3 DNA sequence: TGTGCCAGTAGCACAGGGCGGTCGAACGGGGAGCTGTTTTTT. Translation gives CASSTGRSNGELFF.

V gene TRBV7-9 combines with J gene TRBJ2-1; TRBD2 aligns across 10 bases. The CDR3 length is 19 residues. The trim removed 2 bases at V and 5 bases at J, leaving 15 bases unmatched. Germline CDR1 is SEHNR and CDR2 is FQNEAQ (reference sequence). In DNA, the CDR3 is TGTGCCAGCAGCTTATACCTTCCTTCGGGACTAGCGAATCACAATGAGCAGTTCTTC. Its translation is CASSLYLPSGLANHNEQFF.

The table lists this clone with a few counts. This CDR3 reads CASSLDRAGGSPLHF. The CDR3 DNA is TGTGCCAGCAGCTTAGACAGGGCAGGAGGTTCACCCCTCCACTTT. The chain has TRBV7-2 and TRBJ1-6; D possibly corresponds to TRBD1 (6 bases). V lost 1 base to trimming and J lost 9 bases, with 13 bases between them. In germline, CDR1 is SGHTA, CDR2 FQGNSA. There are 15 residues in the CDR3. The full variable domain, rest sourced from reference TRBV7-2 and TRBJ1-6, is GAGVSQSPSNKVTEKGKDVELRCDPISGHTALYWYRQSLGQGLEFLIYFQGNSAPDKSGLPSDRFSAERTGGSVSTLTIQRTQQEDSAVYLCASSLDRAGGSPLHFGNGTRLTVT.

The chain carries TRBV11-3 and TRBJ1-4; 7 bases fit TRBD1. CDR3 size: 16 residues. V gave up 5 bases and J gave up 8 bases; unmatched junction bases: 14. In germline, CDR1 is SGHNT, CDR2 YENEEA. CDR3 loop: CASSPSQTGAGEKLFF. For the CDR3, the DNA is TGTGCCAGCAGCCCCAGCCAAACAGGGGCGGGCGAAAAACTGTTTTTT.

In regard to this clone: The junction departs from germline at one end; a sequencing error may be responsible. The V call is TRBV7-7, the J call TRBJ2-1, with D possibly matching TRBD2 (5 bases). The germline CDR1 and CDR2 sequences are SSHAT and FNYEAQ (reference sequence). The CDR3 is 14 amino acids. The CDR3: CASSVAGNYNEQFF. CDR3 nucleotides: TGTGCTAGCAGCGTAGCCGGGAACTACAATGAGCAGTTCTTC.

This chain uses TRBV2 with TRBJ2-5; 9 nucleotides agree with TRBD1. The germline gives CDR1 SNHLY, CDR2 FYNNEI. The length of the CDR3 is 16 residues. With 5 bases clipped from V and 0 bases from J, the junction kept 7 bases outside the gene matches. For the CDR3, the DNA is TGTGCCAGCAGTTATGGACAGGGGACGTACCAAGAGACCCAGTACTTC. As protein: CASSYGQGTYQETQYF. The full variable domain, its missing parts supplied by reference TRBV2 and TRBJ2-5, is EPEVTQTPSHQVTQMGQEVILRCVPISNHLYFYWYRQILGQKVEFLVSFYNNEISEKSEIFDDQFSVERPDGSNFTLKIRSTKLEDSAMYFCASSYGQGTYQETQYFGPGTRLLVL.

The V and J genes are TRBV7-2 and TRBJ1-5; 11 positions match TRBD1. CDR3 length equals 17 residues. Germline V gene sequence: CDR1 SGHTA, CDR2 FQGNSA. With V trimmed by 1 base and J by 2 bases, 4 bases remained unmatched. The CDR3 loop is CASSLVPGQGGNQPQHF. The CDR3 DNA follows: TGTGCCAGCAGCTTAGTCCCGGGACAGGGGGGCAATCAGCCCCAGCATTTT.

This chain uses TRBV2 with TRBJ2-3; 9 bases fit TRBD2. Germline V gives CDR1 SNHLY, CDR2 FYNNEI. After removal of 6 bases from V and 3 bases from J, the junction contained 1 base not matched to a gene. This CDR3 has 13 residues. The CDR3 loop is CASRLAGTDTQYF. The CDR3 nucleotides read TGTGCCAGCAGGCTAGCGGGGACAGATACGCAGTATTTT.

The CDR3 coding sequence is TGTGCCAGCAGCGTATCCTTGACTAGCCAAGAGACCCAGTACTTC. Its translation is CASSVSLTSQETQYF. The rearrangement uses TRBV9 and TRBJ2-5, with TRBD2 as a possible D gene (6 bases). Germline V CDR1 and CDR2: SGDLS, YYNGEE. This CDR3 has 15 residues. The V end lost 1 base, the J end lost 1 base, and 11 bases lay between the germline ends.